Given below is one T cell receptor beta chain in context. This record belongs to a study of blood T cell repertoires in COVID-19. Study-level background: Samples taken during acute and convalescent COVID-19 were collected in the United States, Italy and Spain. T cells, B-cell-depleted T cells, or PBMCs provided the cDNA or gDNA that served as material.

Assay used: immunoSEQ multiplex PCR; TCRdb lists only in-frame clones, some missing. There are 280,000 or so clones in the sample; over 85% occur only once, and less than 3.5% lies in the top ten. In terms of age and location, participants ranged from roughly 18 to 89 years and lived in about 25 US areas. Participants in the exposed group had met a COVID-19 case in the 2 weeks before joining the study. The CDR3 runs to 13 residues. The germline V gene encodes CDR1 LGHDT and CDR2 YNNKEL (reference sequence). Between the trimmed V and J ends, which lost 7 bases and 3 bases, there was a span of 10 bases.

The chain links TRBV3-1 (or the pseudogene TRBV3-2) to TRBJ1-3; D is perhaps TRBD1 (5 bases). Material: PBMCs or T cells enriched from blood (not recorded which). This clonotype was sampled from a woman aged 45-59 years who had been exposed to COVID-19. CDR3 DNA sequence: TGTGCCAGCAACTCAGGGCGTGGAAACACCATATATTTT. Translation gives CASNSGRGNTIYF.